This TCR beta chain was identified in a study of radiotherapy plus CTLA-4 blockade in lung cancer. Whole-study context: Disease control was seen in 30% to 35% of patients, objective responses in approximately 20%. Findings and limits, study-wide: Blood saw expansion of tumor-derived TCR clones after radiotherapy plus ipilimumab.

Sequencing was performed with immunoSEQ multiplex PCR; in TCRdb, only in-frame clones are kept and a portion is missing. The sample carries 110,000 or so clones, about 83% recorded once. As concerns this clone: Antigen specificity is unknown.

The sequence came from a human donor with non-small cell lung cancer who had a partial response to radiotherapy plus ipilimumab. The material sequenced was peripheral blood, taken from a patient treated with radiotherapy plus ipilimumab.

The CDR3 sequence: CASSEASGTSGSRRETQYF. CDR3 coding DNA: TGTGCCAGCAGTGAAGCCTCCGGGACTAGCGGGAGCAGGAGGGAGACCCAGTACTTC. The chain uses TRBV6-1 and TRBJ2-5, with 14 bases that match TRBD2. Germline V CDR1 and CDR2: MNHNS, SASEGT. The J segment lost 5 bases and the V segment lost 0 bases, leaving 11 bases of the junction unmatched. The CDR3 covers 19 residues.